These 25 T cell receptor beta chains originate from one sample sequenced in a study of beta chain features in type 1 diabetes. For these receptors, no antigen is known. Overall study findings and caveats: Type 1 diabetes patients had TCRB CDR3s that were shorter (moderately but significantly so) in all four CD4+ subsets.

As every portion of the isolated RNA was reverse transcribed, the sequencing read expressed TCRB transcripts. The method was immunoSEQ multiplex PCR; TCRdb's version includes in-frame clones alone and lacks a portion of them. The sample holds around 710,000 clones, approximately 13% seen once. Sequencing was performed on naive CD4+ T cells from blood. The receptor source for this set is a man under 40 with type 1 diabetes.

This clone has a handful of counts. The chain combines TRBV2 with TRBJ2-7; D possibly corresponds to TRBD2 (5 bases). The CDR3 extends over 14 amino acids. Trimming removed 8 bases at V and 2 bases at J, with 16 bases between. Germline assignment: CDR1 SNHLY and CDR2 FYNNEI. The CDR3 bases are TGTGCCAGCCTGTCTTTCCGGACTCCCTACGAGCAGTACTTC. Its protein is CASLSFRTPYEQYF.

The chain carries TRBV11-2 and TRBJ1-6, with 9 bases lining up with TRBD1. The V gene end was trimmed by 4 bases and the J gene end by 9 bases; junction bases not matched to a gene: 4. The CDR3 is made up of 14 amino acids. Germline values: CDR1 SGHAT, CDR2 FQNNGV. The CDR3 here is CASSWDREGSPLHF. CDR3 nucleotides: TGTGCCAGCAGCTGGGACAGGGAGGGTTCACCCCTCCACTTT.

V is TRBV30 and J is TRBJ1-6; TRBD1 agrees at 7 bases. With V trimmed by 4 bases and J by 8 bases, 5 bases remained unmatched. Per germline, CDR1 GTSNPN and CDR2 SVGIG (reference sequence). The CDR3 sequence is 13 residues long. The CDR3 nucleotides read TGTGCCTGGAAGACAGGGAGGTATTCACCCCTCCACTTT. Its protein product is CAWKTGRYSPLHF.

This sequence joins TRBV7-9 and TRBJ1-6; D gene ambiguous. The V and J ends lost 5 bases and 7 bases respectively, with 15 bases between them. CDR1 is SEHNR and CDR2 is FQNEAQ in the germline V gene (reference sequence). The CDR3 loop spans 15 amino acids. The CDR3 spells CASSRSEGNNSPLHF. The CDR3 nucleotides read TGTGCCAGCAGCCGCTCGGAGGGTAACAATTCACCCCTCCACTTT.

In its sample, this clone was seen a few times. The genes are TRBV9 and TRBJ2-3; the D is unclear. The CDR3 totals 15 residues. The germline V gene has CDR1 SGDLS and CDR2 YYNGEE. Trimming took 5 bases from V and 4 from J, leaving 17 bases between them. CDR3 protein: CASRKTPAGPDTQYF. CDR3 nucleotides: TGTGCCAGCAGGAAGACTCCTGCCGGGCCAGATACGCAGTATTTT.

This sequence joins TRBV12-5 and TRBJ1-1, with 9 positions matching TRBD1. The trim removed 6 bases at V and 0 bases at J, leaving 11 bases unmatched. The CDR3 contains 17 residues. CDR1 and CDR2 (germline): LGHNT, FRNRAP. The CDR3 loop reads CASGGQGNVLLNTEAFF. In DNA form, the CDR3 reads TGTGCTAGTGGAGGACAGGGGAATGTCCTCCTGAACACTGAAGCTTTCTTT.

This chain joins TRBV25-1 and TRBJ2-7; 8 bases are shared with TRBD1. The length of the CDR3 is 15 residues. Germline CDR1 MGHDK, CDR2 SYGVNS. Trimming removed 2 bases from V and 3 bases from J; junction bases left unmatched: 6. For the CDR3, the DNA is TGTGCCAGCAGTGAAGGACAGGGAGGCTACTACGAGCAGTACTTC. It encodes CASSEGQGGYYEQYF.

This chain uses TRBV5-1 with TRBJ2-7; TRBD2 matches at 10 bases. The CDR3 consists of 17 residues. Germline loops: CDR1 SGHRS, CDR2 YFSETQ. With 0 bases clipped from V and 3 bases from J, the junction kept 9 bases outside the gene matches. This CDR3 is CASSLAGPASGSYEQYF. CDR3 DNA sequence: TGCGCCAGCAGCTTGGCCGGTCCGGCTAGCGGGAGCTACGAGCAGTACTTC. The variable domain in full, completed from reference TRBV5-1 and TRBJ2-7, reads KAGVTQTPRYLIKTRGQQVTLSCSPISGHRSVSWYQQTPGQGLQFLFEYFSETQRNKGNFPGRFSGRQFSNSRSEMNVSTLELGDSALYLCASSLAGPASGSYEQYFGPGTRLTVT.

The V call is TRBV7-2, the J call TRBJ2-2, with D perhaps TRBD2 (5 bases). CDR1 and CDR2 (germline): SGHTA, FQGNSA. V lost 5 bases and J lost 6, with 10 bases in between. This CDR3 has 13 residues. Here the CDR3 reads CASSRGNAGELFF. In nucleotides, the CDR3 is TGTGCCAGCAGCCGGGGAAACGCCGGGGAGCTGTTTTTT. Drawing the rest from reference TRBV7-2 and TRBJ2-2, the complete variable domain is GAGVSQSPSNKVTEKGKDVELRCDPISGHTALYWYRQSLGQGLEFLIYFQGNSAPDKSGLPSDRFSAERTGGSVSTLTIQRTQQEDSAVYLCASSRGNAGELFFGEGSRLTVL.

This clone was recorded a few times. The chain has TRBV7-2 and TRBJ2-1; TRBD2 matches at 10 bases. The CDR3 is 15 residues long. Germline V gene lookup returns CDR1 SGHTA and CDR2 FQGNSA. V was pared by 5 bases and J by 5 bases, with 6 bases of the junction left unmatched. The CDR3 nucleotides read TGTGCCAGCAGCATGAGGACTAGCGGACACAATGAGCAGTTCTTC. It is translated as CASSMRTSGHNEQFF.

This clone was observed a handful of times. The V gene is TRBV29-1, the J gene TRBJ1-4; a possible D gene is TRBD1 (5 bases). The CDR3 totals 14 residues. Between the trimmed V and J ends, which lost 1 base and 8 bases, there was a span of 14 bases. Looked up from germline, CDR1 is SQVTM and CDR2 is ANQGSEA. The CDR3 here is CSVEGTPVGEKLFF. Here the CDR3 DNA reads TGCAGCGTTGAAGGGACACCGGTGGGGGAAAAACTGTTTTTT.

The chain has TRBV6-1 and TRBJ2-3; D might be TRBD1 (6 bases). Germline V gene lookup returns CDR1 MNHNS and CDR2 SASEGT. The CDR3 consists of 14 residues. The V end lost 5 bases, the J end lost 2 bases, and 11 bases lay between the germline ends. CDR3 coding DNA: TGTGCCAGCAGTTCCAGGGGCTACACAGATACGCAGTATTTT. Amino acids: CASSSRGYTDTQYF.

The rearrangement joins TRBV29-1 to TRBJ1-1, with D unclear. Germline V gene sequence: CDR1 SQVTM, CDR2 ANQGSEA. The V end was cut by 4 bases, the J end by 5 bases, with 11 bases between. The CDR3 consists of 12 residues. CDR3 residues: CSVGVGLTEAFF. In DNA, the CDR3 is TGCAGCGTTGGGGTCGGTTTGACTGAAGCTTTCTTT. Looking up the rest from reference TRBV29-1 and TRBJ1-1 gives the full variable domain: SAVISQKPSRDICQRGTSLTIQCQVDSQVTMMFWYRQQPGQSLTLIATANQGSEATYESGFVIDKFPISRPNLTFSTLTVSNMSPEDSSIYLCSVGVGLTEAFFGQGTRLTVV.

This clone turned up a few times. V and J are TRBV6-6 and TRBJ2-5; D is possibly TRBD2 (5 bases). The CDR3 is 13 amino acids. In germline, CDR1 is MNHNY, CDR2 SVGAGI (reference sequence). Trimming took off 4 bases at V and 3 bases at J, with 9 bases between the two ends. The chain's CDR3 is CASSSAGKETQYF. The CDR3 DNA sequence: TGTGCCAGCAGTTCTGCGGGTAAAGAGACCCAGTACTTC.

The chain uses TRBV5-6 and TRBJ1-6; D is uncertain. Trimming cost V 7 bases and J 0 bases, with 8 bases left between them. In germline, CDR1 is SGHDT, CDR2 YYEEEE. The CDR3 is 14 amino acids. The CDR3 sequence is CASLASSYNSPLHF. CDR3 DNA sequence: TGTGCCAGCCTGGCTAGCTCCTATAATTCACCCCTCCACTTT.

This clone was seen only a few times. The chain links TRBV5-1 to TRBJ2-1, with 8 bases lining up with TRBD1. The CDR3 loop spans 13 amino acids. Germline V CDR1 and CDR2: SGHRS, YFSETQ. With 2 bases clipped from V and 12 bases from J, the junction kept 7 bases outside the gene matches. CDR3 residues: CASSFSSGQAQFF. CDR3 sequence (DNA): TGCGCCAGCAGCTTCTCCTCGGGACAGGCGCAGTTCTTC.

This clone was picked up a small number of times. The V call is TRBV6-1, the J call TRBJ2-1, with D unclear. Germline lookup yields CDR1 MNHNS and CDR2 SASEGT. The ends were cut back, 3 bases at V and 3 bases at J, with 6 bases in the middle. This CDR3 comprises 13 residues. DNA for the CDR3: TGTGCCAGCAGTGAGGTGCTCTACAATGAGCAGTTCTTC. Translated: CASSEVLYNEQFF.

This clone was recorded a few times. This sequence joins TRBV29-1 and TRBJ1-2; 7 bases are a match to TRBD1. The CDR3 consists of 12 residues. The germline CDR1 and CDR2 sequences are SQVTM and ANQGSEA. Losses at the gene ends were 7 bases for V and 4 bases for J; bases not matched to a gene: 6. CDR3 coding DNA: TGCAGCGATAGGGGGCCAGGCTATGGCTACACCTTC. It encodes CSDRGPGYGYTF.

This clone occurred a few times. The rearrangement uses TRBV9 and TRBJ2-5, with 10 bases matching TRBD2. Germline V CDR1 and CDR2: SGDLS, YYNGEE. The CDR3 spans 16 residues. V was clipped by 4 bases and J by 4 bases; unmatched bases: 10. CDR3 amino acids: CASSSPSGGAGETQYF. The CDR3 coding sequence is TGTGCCAGCAGCTCCCCGAGCGGGGGGGCAGGAGAGACCCAGTACTTC.

The sample holds a few counts of this clone. The V call is TRBV19, the J call TRBJ2-1; TRBD2 aligns across 8 bases. There are 14 residues in the CDR3. V shed 4 bases and J 5 bases; nucleotides not matched to a gene: 4. Germline V gene sequence: CDR1 LNHDA, CDR2 SQIVND (reference sequence). The CDR3 reads CASSRTGGDNEQFF. The CDR3 coding sequence is TGTGCCAGTAGTAGGACGGGAGGGGACAATGAGCAGTTCTTC.

CDR3 sequence (DNA): TGTGCCAGTAGTATGGTGTACCAAGAGACCCAGTACTTC. The encoded protein is CASSMVYQETQYF. The chain recombines TRBV19 with TRBJ2-5; no firm D call. Trimming took off 3 bases at V and 0 bases at J, with 5 bases between the two ends. Germline V gives CDR1 LNHDA, CDR2 SQIVND (reference sequence). CDR3 length equals 13 residues.

About this clone itself: Given a much more abundant clone one base away, this may be a read error. Other DNA sequences of this sample code for an identical CDR3. The CDR3 DNA reads as TGTGCCAGCAGCTTAGGAGAGACCCAGTACTTC. It yields the protein CASSLGETQYF. The gene calls are TRBV11-3 and TRBJ2-5; D remains ambiguous. In germline, CDR1 is SGHNT, CDR2 YENEEA. The CDR3 is 11 amino acids. V was trimmed by 1 base and J by 4 bases, leaving 1 base between them.

This clone occurred a few times. The gene calls are TRBV7-9 and TRBJ1-1; D unclear. CDR1 SEHNR and CDR2 FQNEAQ come from the germline V gene (reference sequence). The CDR3 contains 13 residues. Trimming shortened V by 8 bases and J by 0 bases, and 10 bases separated the two germline ends. Here the CDR3 reads CASQQAVNTEAFF. CDR3 nucleotides: TGTGCCAGCCAACAAGCGGTGAACACTGAAGCTTTCTTT.

The chain uses TRBV6-5 and TRBJ1-1; D is unresolved. The CDR3 length is 14 residues. Trimming stripped 7 bases from V and 2 bases from J, with 14 bases between. The germline CDR1 and CDR2 sequences are MNHEY and SVGAGI. Written as DNA, the CDR3 is TGTGCCAGCATCCCCCACGGGCAAAACACTGAAGCTTTCTTT. Its protein product is CASIPHGQNTEAFF.

This chain connects TRBV7-9 to TRBJ1-1, with D perhaps matching TRBD1 (6 bases). The length of the CDR3 is 14 residues. CDR1 SEHNR and CDR2 FQNEAQ come from the germline V gene (reference sequence). Trimming cost V 1 base and J 4 bases, with 10 bases left between them. CDR3 sequence: CASSLGQAPTEAFF. In DNA, the CDR3 is TGTGCCAGCAGCTTAGGACAGGCCCCCACTGAAGCTTTCTTT.